The rows below give T cell receptor beta chains drawn from one sample of a study of T cells in Graves' hyperthyroidism and ophthalmopathy. Via MiXCR, TCRdb re-called the multiplex PCR reads, giving one row per CDR3 protein. The repertoire holds around 300,000 distinct CDR3 sequences, with roughly an eighth as singletons. The source material was blood. These TCRs come from a woman aged 40-49 years with Graves' hyperthyroidism. Each CDR3 is given with its conserved first and last residue. A D gene is named only where the DNA matches it firmly. The size of a clone is reported for some rows only, either as once, few or many, or as a class for expanded clones.

clone size | J gene | D gene | V gene | CDR3 protein | CDR3 DNA
many | TRBJ2-5 | NA | TRBV6-6 | CASSYSSGGETQYF | TGTGCCAGCAGTTACTCATCCGGGGGAGAGACCCAGTACTTC
few | TRBJ1-6 | NA | TRBV25-1 | CASSEYKGYNSPLHF | TGTGCCAGCAGTGAATATAAGGGTTATAATTCACCCCTCCACTTT
many | TRBJ2-7 | NA | TRBV7-9 | CASRRGGESYEQYF | TGTGCCAGCCGCAGGGGGGGAGAATCCTACGAGCAGTACTTC
many | TRBJ1-6 | NA | TRBV5-5 | CASSQAGDYNSPLHF | TGTGCCAGCAGCCAGGCGGGAGACTATAATTCACCCCTCCACTTT
many | TRBJ1-5 | NA | TRBV11-3 | CASSSLRGEPQHF | TGTGCCAGCAGCTCCCTGAGGGGGGAGCCCCAGCATTTT
few | TRBJ2-7 | NA | TRBV24-1 | CATSDPGQYF | TGTGCCACCAGTGACCCGGGGCAGTACTTC
NA | TRBJ1-2 | TRBD1 | TRBV7-8 | CASSLRLVGTDGGYTF | TGTGCCAGCAGCTTAAGATTAGTCGGGACAGACGGAGGCTACACCTTC
many | TRBJ2-7 | NA | TRBV20-1 | CSARKAGSPYEQYF | TGCAGTGCTAGAAAGGCAGGGAGCCCCTACGAGCAGTACTTC
few | TRBJ2-6 | NA | TRBV19 | CASSIFFGSGANVLTF | TGTGCCAGTAGTATATTCTTCGGGTCTGGGGCCAACGTCCTGACTTTC
NA | TRBJ2-3 | NA | TRBV7-6 | CASSPVSGDTQYF | TGTGCCAGCAGCCCAGTCAGCGGGGATACGCAGTATTTT
many | TRBJ1-6 | NA | TRBV20-1 | CSAEGQRRSYNSPLHF | TGCAGTGCAGAAGGACAGCGCCGCTCCTATAATTCACCCCTCCACTTT
many | TRBJ2-1 | TRBD1 | TRBV7-9 | CASSQGQGVDEQFF | TGTGCCAGCAGCCAGGGACAGGGGGTGGATGAGCAGTTCTTC
few | TRBJ1-1 | NA | TRBV9 | CASSDGFRGTEAFF | TGTGCCAGCAGCGATGGGTTTAGGGGGACTGAAGCTTTCTTT
few | TRBJ1-2 | NA | TRBV19 | CASSVSTGPYGYTF | TGTGCCAGTAGTGTCTCGACAGGCCCCTATGGCTACACCTTC
few | TRBJ1-4 | NA | TRBV18 | CASSPRAQPNEKLFF | TGTGCCAGCTCACCACGGGCCCAGCCTAATGAAAAACTGTTTTTT
many | TRBJ2-7 | NA | TRBV28 | CASTRFEGVFSYEQYF | TGTGCCAGCACCAGATTCGAAGGGGTCTTCTCCTACGAGCAGTACTTC
many | TRBJ1-1 | TRBD1 | TRBV6-4 | CASSDSTGAENTEAFF | TGTGCCAGCAGTGATTCGACAGGGGCGGAGAACACTGAAGCTTTCTTT
many | TRBJ1-1 | TRBD1 | TRBV6-2/TRBV6-3 | CASKERGRWRGAFF | TGTGCCAGCAAAGAAAGGGGGCGATGGAGAGGAGCTTTCTTT
few | TRBJ2-7 | NA | TRBV10-1 | CASSDRGNEQYF | TGCGCCAGCAGTGATAGAGGGAACGAGCAGTACTTC
NA | TRBJ1-3 | NA | TRBV5-1 | CASSSPSSGNTIYF | TGCGCCAGCAGTAGTCCCAGCTCTGGAAACACCATATATTTT
many | TRBJ2-5 | TRBD1 | TRBV14 | CASSQLQGVPETQYF | TGTGCCAGCAGCCAATTGCAGGGGGTACCAGAGACCCAGTACTTC
many | TRBJ1-1 | TRBD1 | TRBV5-7 | CASSLIGRGRHTEAFF | TGTGCCAGCAGCTTGATCGGCAGGGGGAGACACACTGAAGCTTTCTTT
NA | TRBJ2-5 | NA | TRBV19 | CANSISTLETQYF | TGTGCCAATAGTATCTCGACACTAGAGACCCAGTACTTC
many | TRBJ2-1 | TRBD2 | TRBV7-3 | CASSLRFGEGGLFF | TGTGCCAGCAGCTTAAGATTCGGGGAGGGTGGCCTGTTCTTC
many | TRBJ1-1 | NA | TRBV24-1 | CATSDFWETEAFF | TGTGCCACCAGTGATTTTTGGGAAACTGAAGCTTTCTTT
many | TRBJ2-7 | NA | TRBV29-1 | CSVWVAASSYEQYF | TGCAGCGTTTGGGTAGCGGCCAGCTCCTACGAGCAGTACTTC
many | TRBJ1-2 | TRBD1 | TRBV28 | CASSTGQGNYGYTF | TGTGCCAGCAGCACAGGACAGGGGAACTATGGCTACACCTTC
many | TRBJ2-1 | TRBD2 | TRBV28 | CASSFVAGAYNEQFF | TGTGCCAGCAGTTTCGTAGCGGGAGCCTACAATGAGCAGTTCTTC
many | TRBJ1-2 | TRBD1 | TRBV29-1 | CSVSPDRENYGYTF | TGCAGCGTTTCTCCGGACAGGGAAAACTATGGCTACACCTTC
many | TRBJ1-2 | TRBD1 | TRBV6-1 | CASRGAGQAGGYTF | TGTGCCAGCAGGGGGGCCGGACAGGCGGGGGGCTACACCTTC
many | TRBJ1-5 | TRBD1 | TRBV20-1 | CSAEGQGAGDTQPQHF | TGCAGTGCCGAGGGACAGGGGGCCGGGGACACTCAGCCCCAGCATTTT
many | TRBJ1-1 | NA | TRBV28 | CASSWRGMNPAFF | TGTGCCAGCAGTTGGAGGGGGATGAACCCGGCTTTCTTT
NA | TRBJ2-1 | TRBD1 | TRBV28 | CASSLWTGGRNEQFF | TGTGCCAGCAGTTTGTGGACAGGGGGCCGCAATGAGCAGTTCTTC
many | TRBJ2-7 | TRBD1 | TRBV6-1 | CASSKTTTGNEQYF | TGTGCCAGCAGTAAAACAACGACAGGGAACGAGCAGTACTTC
many | TRBJ2-7 | TRBD1 | TRBV5-1 | CASSRRQGPDEQYF | TGCGCCAGCAGCCGTAGACAGGGTCCGGACGAGCAGTACTTC
many | TRBJ1-3 | NA | TRBV29-1 | CSVVRGGNTIYF | TGCAGCGTTGTCCGCGGGGGAAACACCATATATTTT
NA | TRBJ2-1 | NA | TRBV7-3 | CASSLGKGDEQFF | TGTGCCAGCAGCTTAGGGAAAGGAGATGAGCAGTTCTTC
few | TRBJ2-7 | NA | TRBV20-1 | CSARDSAEYEQYF | TGCAGTGCTAGAGATTCGGCGGAGTACGAGCAGTACTTC
few | TRBJ1-5 | NA | TRBV19 | CASSKGPNNQPQHF | TGTGCCAGTAGCAAGGGGCCTAACAATCAGCCCCAGCATTTT
many | TRBJ1-2 | TRBD1 | TRBV2 | CASSDLQGGGYTF | TGTGCCAGCAGTGATCTTCAGGGGGGTGGCTACACCTTC
NA | TRBJ1-2 | TRBD1 | TRBV19 | CASKWTGRYGYTF | TGTGCCAGTAAATGGACAGGGAGGTATGGCTACACCTTC
many | TRBJ2-5 | TRBD2 | TRBV2 | CASESGGGETQYF | TGTGCCAGCGAATCGGGAGGAGGGGAGACCCAGTACTTC
many | TRBJ1-6 | NA | TRBV20-1 | CSASKGDYNSPLHF | TGCAGTGCTAGTAAAGGAGATTATAATTCACCCCTCCACTTT
NA | TRBJ1-2 | TRBD1 | TRBV11-2 | CASSTRDRAPGGYTF | TGTGCCAGCAGCACCCGTGACAGGGCCCCAGGGGGCTACACCTTC
many | TRBJ1-5 | NA | TRBV3-1 | CASSQGDANQPQHF | TGTGCCAGCAGCCAAGGGGACGCTAATCAGCCCCAGCATTTT
many | TRBJ2-1 | NA | TRBV5-1 | CASSSWSRNEQFF | TGCGCCAGCAGCTCCTGGTCGAGGAATGAGCAGTTCTTC
NA | TRBJ1-4 | NA | TRBV15 | CATSESFTATSYEKLFF | TGTGCCACCAGCGAAAGTTTCACAGCAACGAGTTATGAAAAACTGTTTTTT
many | TRBJ1-4 | TRBD1 | TRBV28 | CASSLGQGPEKLFF | TGTGCCAGCAGCCTTGGACAGGGCCCTGAAAAACTGTTTTTT